The clone carrying this TCR beta chain was counted many times. The CDR3 loop spans 14 amino acids. From germline, CDR1 is MNHEY and CDR2 SMNVEV (reference sequence). J lost 6 bases, V lost 4 bases, and 4 bases had no gene match. TCRdb re-called the 5' RACE reads with MiXCR, one entry per CDR3 protein. The sample carries around 570,000 distinct CDR3 sequences, roughly 9.9% recorded once. This entry is derived from a study of identical twins. Separately, the same data were catalogued under a study of yellow fever vaccine responses in identical twins.

Sequencing was done on a sample of PBMCs. The J gene is TRBJ2-2, the V gene TRBV27; 8 bases agree with TRBD1. This TCR came from a woman younger than 35 in good health. The CDR3 DNA sequence: TGTGCCAGCAGTTCGGACAGGGAATCCGGGGAGCTGTTTTTT. It codes for CASSSDRESGELFF.